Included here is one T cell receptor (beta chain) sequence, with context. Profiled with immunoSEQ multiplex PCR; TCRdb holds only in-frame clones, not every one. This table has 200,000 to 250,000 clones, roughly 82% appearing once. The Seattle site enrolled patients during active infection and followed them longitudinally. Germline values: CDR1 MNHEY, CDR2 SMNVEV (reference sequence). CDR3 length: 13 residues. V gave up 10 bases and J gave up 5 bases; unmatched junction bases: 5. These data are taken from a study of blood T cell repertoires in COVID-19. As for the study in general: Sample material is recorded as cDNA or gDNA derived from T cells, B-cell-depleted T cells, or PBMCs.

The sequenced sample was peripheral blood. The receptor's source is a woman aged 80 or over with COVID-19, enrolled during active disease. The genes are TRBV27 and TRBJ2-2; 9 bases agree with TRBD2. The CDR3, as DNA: TGTGCCACCGCGGGGGGGCGGACCGGGGAGCTGTTTTTT. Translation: CATAGGRTGELFF.